This paragraph reports one TCR beta chain. The target antigen is unknown. Read data end 3 residues before the CDR3 end; the end is taken from the germline J gene. CDR1 and CDR2 from the germline V gene are SGHRS and YFSETQ. CDR3 length: 19 amino acids. V lost 4 bases and J lost 2; bases outside the gene matches: 13. This sample stems from a study of T cells in women clearing cervical HPV infection. Study summary: No precancer developed; the control's incident HPV16 infection cleared within 12 months. Study-wide findings and caveats: TRBV6-7 relative abundance averaged 0.11% in cases and more than 0.15% in controls. CIN3+ cases had significantly higher TCR richness than controls; evenness did not differ.

Clones were sequenced by immunoSEQ multiplex PCR, and TCRdb holds only the in-frame ones, with some missing. Its listing shows more than 40,000 clones. The sample was blood buffy coat. This rearrangement joins TRBV5-1 to TRBJ2-1; 12 nucleotides match TRBD2. The clonotype comes from a woman aged 18-70 years with a cervical HPV16 infection that either progressed to CIN3+ or cleared (not recorded which). The CDR3 DNA, read in part, is TGCGCCAGCAGCCAGGTCGGATCTAGCGGGGGGGCCCCCTACAATGAG. Amino acid sequence: CASSQVGSSGGAPYNE. The whole CDR3 region reads CASSQVGSSGGAPYNEQFF. Together with reference TRBV5-1 and TRBJ2-1, the CDR3 gives the full variable domain: KAGVTQTPRYLIKTRGQQVTLSCSPISGHRSVSWYQQTPGQGLQFLFEYFSETQRNKGNFPGRFSGRQFSNSRSEMNVSTLELGDSALYLCASSQVGSSGGAPYNEQFFGPGTRLTVL.